The 14 T cell receptor beta chains listed next were all sequenced from one sample in a study of blood T cell repertoires in COVID-19. This table comes from immunoSEQ multiplex PCR, and its TCRdb copy is limited to in-frame clones, with some not included. This sample has 250,000 to 300,000 clones; 80% to 90% occur once, and the top ten carry over 3.5%. The sample comprised peripheral blood. Receptors originate from a woman between 35 and 50 years old with acute or convalescent COVID-19.

The J gene is TRBJ1-4, the V gene TRBV4-1; D may be TRBD1 (6 bases). Deletions cut 2 bases from V and 7 bases from J, with 14 bases between. The CDR3 runs to 15 residues. Per germline, CDR1 MGHRA and CDR2 YSYEKL. Written as DNA, the CDR3 is TGCGCCAGCAGCCAACCAGACAGGAATACTGAAAAACTGTTTTTT. It specifies CASSQPDRNTEKLFF.

This chain links TRBV2 with TRBJ2-3; 8 bases map to TRBD2. Germline V gene data show CDR1 as SNHLY and CDR2 as FYNNEI. The CDR3 is 15 amino acids. J gave up 0 bases and V 5 bases, and 4 bases lay outside the gene matches. This CDR3 reads CASSFRGGSTDTQYF. The CDR3 DNA is TGTGCCAGCAGTTTCCGGGGGGGGAGCACAGATACGCAGTATTTT.

The V gene is TRBV5-4, the J gene TRBJ1-2; 9 nucleotides match TRBD1. The ends lost 4 bases at V and 3 bases at J; junction bases unmatched: 7. From germline, CDR1 is SGHNT and CDR2 YYREEE (reference sequence). The CDR3 sequence is 15 residues long. The CDR3 loop reads CASSVPGDRDYGYTF. DNA of the CDR3: TGTGCCAGCAGCGTCCCCGGGGACAGGGACTATGGCTACACCTTC.

The chain recombines TRBV30 with TRBJ1-2; 7 positions agree with TRBD1. The CDR3 covers 12 residues. V trimming: 1 base; J trimming: 8 bases; junction bases outside the gene matches: 4. CDR1 and CDR2 (germline): GTSNPN, SVGIG (reference sequence). The CDR3 sequence is CAWSGPGGGYTF. As DNA, the CDR3 is TGTGCCTGGAGTGGGCCAGGGGGGGGCTACACCTTC.

The chain joins TRBV4-1 to TRBJ2-1; 11 positions match TRBD2. The CDR3 extends over 19 amino acids. V was pared by 0 bases and J by 8 bases, with 15 bases of the junction left unmatched. Germline V gene lookup returns CDR1 MGHRA and CDR2 YSYEKL. The CDR3 reads CASSQESGGLAALQDEQFF. CDR3 coding DNA: TGCGCCAGCAGCCAAGAGAGCGGGGGACTAGCGGCCCTTCAGGATGAGCAGTTCTTC.

The chain combines TRBV7-2 with TRBJ2-3, with 8 positions matching TRBD2. The CDR3 loop spans 16 amino acids. Germline values: CDR1 SGHTA, CDR2 FQGNSA. The junction had 7 bases not matched to a gene; V was cut back by 2 bases and J by 3 bases. The CDR3 protein is CASSLFGGGLTDTQYF. CDR3 in DNA: TGTGCCAGCAGCTTATTCGGGGGGGGGCTGACAGATACGCAGTATTTT.

As to this clone: The sample holds other DNA sequences that translate to the same CDR3. The chain has TRBV18 and TRBJ2-5; the match to TRBD2 covers 7 bases. Trimming took 3 bases from V and 2 from J; bases not matched to a gene: 0. CDR1 and CDR2 (germline): KGHSH, LQKENI. This CDR3 region has 13 residues. CDR3 nucleotide sequence: TGTGCCAGCTCACCGGGACTACAAGAGACCCAGTACTTC. Translation: CASSPGLQETQYF.

This rearrangement joins TRBV13 to TRBJ1-1, with D unresolved. The ends were cut back, 1 base at V and 1 base at J, with 10 bases in the middle. Germline lookup yields CDR1 PRHDT and CDR2 FYEKMQ (reference sequence). The CDR3 spans 15 residues. CDR3 in amino acids: CASSLDRVGNTEAFF. The CDR3, as DNA: TGTGCCAGCAGCTTAGACCGGGTGGGGAACACTGAAGCTTTCTTT.

The rearrangement uses TRBV21-1 and TRBJ2-7; the D call TRBD1 from the table was never checked on the DNA. TRBV21-1 is deemed a pseudogene. This CDR3 has 14 residues. The CDR3 DNA follows: TGTGCCAGCCTCAGGGGGGCAAACTACTACGAGCAGTACGTC. This encodes CASLRGANYYEQYV.

This chain connects TRBV18 to TRBJ1-1, with 7 bases identical to TRBD1. Trimming cost V 3 bases and J 0 bases; bases outside gene matches: 4. The CDR3 is 15 residues long. The V gene's germline CDR1 is KGHSH and CDR2 LQKENI. CDR3 coding DNA: TGTGCCAGCTCACCCGGGGACAGCCTGAACACTGAAGCTTTCTTT. Translated, it gives CASSPGDSLNTEAFF.

This chain connects TRBV7-3 to TRBJ2-3; the D gene is possibly TRBD2 (6 bases). Germline loops: CDR1 SGHTA, CDR2 FQGTGA. The V gene lost 5 bases and the J gene lost 2 bases, with 14 bases spanning the gap. The CDR3 totals 15 residues. The CDR3 region is CASSPIAAVTDTQYF. CDR3 DNA: TGTGCCAGCAGCCCCATAGCGGCTGTCACAGATACGCAGTATTTT.

This chain links TRBV5-4 with TRBJ1-3, with D maybe TRBD1 (5 bases). CDR3 length equals 15 residues. Germline CDR1 SGHNT, CDR2 YYREEE (reference sequence). Between the trimmed V and J ends, which lost 0 bases and 2 bases, there was a span of 9 bases. CDR3 in amino acids: CASSLVSGPGNTIYF. In nucleotides, the CDR3 is TGTGCCAGCAGCTTGGTCTCAGGGCCTGGAAACACCATATATTTT.

The chain employs TRBV3-1 (or the pseudogene TRBV3-2) and TRBJ1-3; no clear D. V was cut by 8 bases and J by 2 bases, with 16 bases left in between. This CDR3 is 15 amino acids long. Germline V gene data show CDR1 as LGHDT and CDR2 as YNNKEL (reference sequence). The CDR3 here is CASGPRAAAGNTIYF. CDR3 bases: TGTGCCAGCGGGCCTCGCGCTGCCGCTGGAAACACCATATATTTT.

V and J are TRBV7-8 and TRBJ2-3; 8 bases agree with TRBD2. The J segment lost 2 bases and the V segment lost 3 bases, leaving 7 bases of the junction unmatched. This CDR3 contains 16 residues. Germline V gene lookup returns CDR1 SGHVS and CDR2 FQNEAQ. The CDR3 DNA sequence: TGTGCCAGCAGCTTGGGACTAGTCTTCTTCACAGATACGCAGTATTTT. Encoded protein: CASSLGLVFFTDTQYF.